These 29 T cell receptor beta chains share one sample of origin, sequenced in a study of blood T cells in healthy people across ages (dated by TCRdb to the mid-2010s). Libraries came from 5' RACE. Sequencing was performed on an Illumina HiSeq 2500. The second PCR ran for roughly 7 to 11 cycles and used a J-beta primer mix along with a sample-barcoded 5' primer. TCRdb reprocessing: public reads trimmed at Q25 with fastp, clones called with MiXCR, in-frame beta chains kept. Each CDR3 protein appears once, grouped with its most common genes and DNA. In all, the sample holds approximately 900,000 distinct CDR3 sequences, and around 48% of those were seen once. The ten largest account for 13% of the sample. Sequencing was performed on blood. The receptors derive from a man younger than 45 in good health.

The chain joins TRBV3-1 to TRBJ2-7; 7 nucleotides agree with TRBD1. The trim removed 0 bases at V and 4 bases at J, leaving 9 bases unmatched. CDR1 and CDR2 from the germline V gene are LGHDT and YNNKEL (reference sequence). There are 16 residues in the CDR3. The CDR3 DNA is TGTGCCAGCAGCCAAGATCTGTGGACAGGAGATTACGAGCAGTACTTC. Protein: CASSQDLWTGDYEQYF.

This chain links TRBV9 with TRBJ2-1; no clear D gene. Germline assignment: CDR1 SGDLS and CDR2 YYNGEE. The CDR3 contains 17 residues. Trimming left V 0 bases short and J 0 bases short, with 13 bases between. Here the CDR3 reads CASSVDSHPSSYNEQFF. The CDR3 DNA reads TGTGCCAGCAGCGTAGATAGCCATCCTAGCTCCTACAATGAGCAGTTCTTC.

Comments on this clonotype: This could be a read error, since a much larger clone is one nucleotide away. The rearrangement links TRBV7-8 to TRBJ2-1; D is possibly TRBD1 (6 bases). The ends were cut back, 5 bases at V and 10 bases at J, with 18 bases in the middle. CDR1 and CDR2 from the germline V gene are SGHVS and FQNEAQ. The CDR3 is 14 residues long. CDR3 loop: CASSPRTAFREQFF. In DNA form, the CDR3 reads TGTGCCAGCAGCCCCCGGACAGCTTTCAGGGAGCAGTTCTTC.

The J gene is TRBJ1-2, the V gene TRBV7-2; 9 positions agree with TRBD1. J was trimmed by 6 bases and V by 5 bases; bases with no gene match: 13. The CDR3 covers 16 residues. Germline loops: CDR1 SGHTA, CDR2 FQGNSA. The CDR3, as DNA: TGTGCCAGCAGCACGAGGTTCACAGGGGGCGCGGATGGCTACACCTTC. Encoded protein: CASSTRFTGGADGYTF.

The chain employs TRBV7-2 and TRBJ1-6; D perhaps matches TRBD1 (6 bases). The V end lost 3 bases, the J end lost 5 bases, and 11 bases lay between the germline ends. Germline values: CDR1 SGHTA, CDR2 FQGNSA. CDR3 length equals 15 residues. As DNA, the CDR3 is TGTGCCAGCAGCTTCTGGACAGAAAATAATTCACCCCTCCACTTT. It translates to CASSFWTENNSPLHF.

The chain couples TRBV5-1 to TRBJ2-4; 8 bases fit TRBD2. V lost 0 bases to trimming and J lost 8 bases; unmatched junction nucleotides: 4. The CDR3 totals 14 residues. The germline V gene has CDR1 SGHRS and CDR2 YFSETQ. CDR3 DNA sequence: TGCGCCAGCAGCTTGGACGGGGGGGCGGACATTCAGTACTTC. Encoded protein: CASSLDGGADIQYF.

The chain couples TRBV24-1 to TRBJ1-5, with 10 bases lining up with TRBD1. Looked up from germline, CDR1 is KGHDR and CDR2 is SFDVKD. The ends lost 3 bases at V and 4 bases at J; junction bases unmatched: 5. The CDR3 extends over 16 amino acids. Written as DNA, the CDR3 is TGTGCCACCAGTGATGGGGACAGGGGATGGAATCAGCCCCAGCATTTT. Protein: CATSDGDRGWNQPQHF.

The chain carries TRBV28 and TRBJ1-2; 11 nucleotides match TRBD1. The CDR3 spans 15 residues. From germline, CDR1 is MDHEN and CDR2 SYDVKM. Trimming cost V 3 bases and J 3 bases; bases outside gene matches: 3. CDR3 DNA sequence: TGTGCCAGCAGTTTGGGACAGGGGGTCTACTATGGCTACACCTTC. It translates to CASSLGQGVYYGYTF.

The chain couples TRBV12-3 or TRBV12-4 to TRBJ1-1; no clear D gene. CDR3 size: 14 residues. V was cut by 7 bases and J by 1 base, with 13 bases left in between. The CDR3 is CASTSSTQNTEAFF. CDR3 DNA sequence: TGTGCCAGCACCTCCAGCACACAGAACACTGAAGCTTTCTTT.

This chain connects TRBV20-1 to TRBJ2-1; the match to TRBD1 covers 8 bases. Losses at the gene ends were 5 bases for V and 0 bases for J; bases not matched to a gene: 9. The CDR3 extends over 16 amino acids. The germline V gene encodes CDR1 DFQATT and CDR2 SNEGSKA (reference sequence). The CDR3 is CSAPQGAPSSYNEQFF. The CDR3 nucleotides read TGCAGTGCTCCCCAGGGGGCACCAAGCTCCTACAATGAGCAGTTCTTC.

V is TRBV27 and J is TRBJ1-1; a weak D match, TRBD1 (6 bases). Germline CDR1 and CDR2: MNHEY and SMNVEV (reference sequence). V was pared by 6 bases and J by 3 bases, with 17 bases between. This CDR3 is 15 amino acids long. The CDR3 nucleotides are TGTGCCAGCAGGGGGCTGAGGACAGATTACACTGAAGCTTTCTTT. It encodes CASRGLRTDYTEAFF.

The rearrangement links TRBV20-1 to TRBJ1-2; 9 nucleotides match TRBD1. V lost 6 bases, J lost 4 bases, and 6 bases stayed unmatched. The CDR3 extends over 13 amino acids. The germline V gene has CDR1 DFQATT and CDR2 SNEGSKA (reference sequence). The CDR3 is CSAQQGASYGYTF. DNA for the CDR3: TGCAGTGCGCAACAGGGGGCGAGCTATGGCTACACCTTC.

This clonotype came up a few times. The CDR3 DNA follows: TGTGCCAGCAGCCCACGAGCCGGGGGACCAGATACGCAGTATTTT. It translates to CASSPRAGGPDTQYF. The J gene is TRBJ2-3, the V gene TRBV7-2; possible D gene TRBD2, 6 bases. V lost 5 bases, J lost 4 bases, and 16 bases lay in between. The CDR3 sequence is 15 residues long. The germline gives CDR1 SGHTA, CDR2 FQGNSA.

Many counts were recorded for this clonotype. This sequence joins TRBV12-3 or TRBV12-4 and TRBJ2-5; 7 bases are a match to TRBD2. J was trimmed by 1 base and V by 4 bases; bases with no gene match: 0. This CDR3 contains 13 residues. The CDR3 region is CASSWTSQETQYF. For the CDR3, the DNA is TGTGCCAGCAGTTGGACTAGCCAAGAGACCCAGTACTTC.

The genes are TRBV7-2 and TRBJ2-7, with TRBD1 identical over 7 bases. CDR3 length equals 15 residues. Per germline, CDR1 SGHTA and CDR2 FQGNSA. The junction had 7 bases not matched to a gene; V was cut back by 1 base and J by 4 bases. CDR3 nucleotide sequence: TGTGCCAGCAGCTTAGTCTGGGACAGCCTTTACGAGCAGTACTTC. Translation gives CASSLVWDSLYEQYF.

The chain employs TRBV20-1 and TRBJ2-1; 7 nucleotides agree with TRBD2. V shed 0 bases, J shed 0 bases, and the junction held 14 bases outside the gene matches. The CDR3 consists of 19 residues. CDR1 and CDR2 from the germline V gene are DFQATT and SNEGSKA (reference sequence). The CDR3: CSARDPGISGLSSYNEQFF. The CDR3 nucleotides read TGCAGTGCTAGAGACCCAGGGATTAGCGGGCTAAGCTCCTACAATGAGCAGTTCTTC.

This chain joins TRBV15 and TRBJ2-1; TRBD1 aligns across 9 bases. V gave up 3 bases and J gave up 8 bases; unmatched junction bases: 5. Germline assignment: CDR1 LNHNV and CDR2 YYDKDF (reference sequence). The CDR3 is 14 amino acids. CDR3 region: CATSRGTGWDEQFF. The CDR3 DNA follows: TGTGCCACCAGCAGGGGGACAGGGTGGGATGAGCAGTTCTTC.

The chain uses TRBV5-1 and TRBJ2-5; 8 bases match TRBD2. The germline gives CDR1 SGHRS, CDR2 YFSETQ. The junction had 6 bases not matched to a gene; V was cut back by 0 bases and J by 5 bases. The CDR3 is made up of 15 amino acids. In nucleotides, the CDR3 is TGCGCCAGCAGCTTGGGTCCCGGGGGGGCGGAGACCCAGTACTTC. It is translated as CASSLGPGGAETQYF.

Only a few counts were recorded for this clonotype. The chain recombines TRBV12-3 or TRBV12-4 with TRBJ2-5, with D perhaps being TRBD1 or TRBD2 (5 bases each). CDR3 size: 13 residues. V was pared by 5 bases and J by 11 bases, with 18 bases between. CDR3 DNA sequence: TGTGCCAGCAGTCTGTTTATGATGGGGGAGCAGTACTTC. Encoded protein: CASSLFMMGEQYF.

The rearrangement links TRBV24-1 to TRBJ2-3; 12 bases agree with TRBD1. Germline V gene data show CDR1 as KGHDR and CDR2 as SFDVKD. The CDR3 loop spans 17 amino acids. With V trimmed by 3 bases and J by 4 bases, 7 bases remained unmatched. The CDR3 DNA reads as TGTGCCACCAGTGATCCATTGGGACAGGGGGCGGCAGATACGCAGTATTTT. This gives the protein CATSDPLGQGAADTQYF.

The CDR3: CASTEVGGEAFF. In DNA, the CDR3 is TGCGCCAGCACCGAAGTTGGAGGTGAAGCTTTCTTT. J is TRBJ1-1 and V is TRBV5-1, with unresolved D. The V gene lost 6 bases and the J gene lost 7 bases, with 13 bases spanning the gap. The CDR3 consists of 12 residues. Germline V gene data show CDR1 as SGHRS and CDR2 as YFSETQ.

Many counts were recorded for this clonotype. CDR3 bases: TGCAGTGCCCGACAGGACGCTAATGAAAAACTGTTTTTT. This sequence encodes CSARQDANEKLFF. The chain employs TRBV20-1 and TRBJ1-4; TRBD1 might be the D (6 bases). Germline CDR1 and CDR2: DFQATT and SNEGSKA (reference sequence). Trimming left V 6 bases short and J 3 bases short, with 11 bases between. This CDR3 has 13 amino acids.

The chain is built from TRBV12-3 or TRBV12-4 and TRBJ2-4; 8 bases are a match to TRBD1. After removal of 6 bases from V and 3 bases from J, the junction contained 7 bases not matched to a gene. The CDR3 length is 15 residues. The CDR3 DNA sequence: TGTGCCAGCAGCCCGGACAGGGTGGGCAAAAACATTCAGTACTTC. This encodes CASSPDRVGKNIQYF.

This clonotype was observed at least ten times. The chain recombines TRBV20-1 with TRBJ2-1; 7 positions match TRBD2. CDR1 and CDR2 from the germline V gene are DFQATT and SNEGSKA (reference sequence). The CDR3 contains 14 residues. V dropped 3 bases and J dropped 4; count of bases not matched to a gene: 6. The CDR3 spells CSASSGGDYNEQFF. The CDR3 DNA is TGCAGTGCTAGTTCGGGGGGAGATTACAATGAGCAGTTCTTC.

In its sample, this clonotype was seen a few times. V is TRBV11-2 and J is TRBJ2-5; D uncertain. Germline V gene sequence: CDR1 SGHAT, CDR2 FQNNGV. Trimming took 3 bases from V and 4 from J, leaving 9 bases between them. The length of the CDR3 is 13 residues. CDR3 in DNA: TGTGCCAGCAGCTTGGAACAAGGAGAGACCCAGTACTTC. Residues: CASSLEQGETQYF.

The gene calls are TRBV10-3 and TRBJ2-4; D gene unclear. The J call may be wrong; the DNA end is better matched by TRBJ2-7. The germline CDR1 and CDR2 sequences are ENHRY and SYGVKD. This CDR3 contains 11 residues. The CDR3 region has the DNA TGTGCCATCAGTGTGACCAACGAGCAGTACTTC. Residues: CAISVTNEQYF.

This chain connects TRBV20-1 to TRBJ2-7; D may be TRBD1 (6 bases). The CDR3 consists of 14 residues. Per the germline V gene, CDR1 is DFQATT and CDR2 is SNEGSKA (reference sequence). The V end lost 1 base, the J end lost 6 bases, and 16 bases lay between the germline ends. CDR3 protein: CSARVPDSTLEQYF. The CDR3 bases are TGCAGTGCTAGAGTGCCGGACAGTACCCTCGAGCAGTACTTC.

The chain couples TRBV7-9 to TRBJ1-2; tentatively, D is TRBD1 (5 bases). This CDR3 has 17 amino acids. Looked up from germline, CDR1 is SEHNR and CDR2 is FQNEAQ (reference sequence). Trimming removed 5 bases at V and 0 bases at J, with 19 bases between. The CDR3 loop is CASSTQGRALANYGYTF. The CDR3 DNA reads TGTGCCAGCAGCACTCAGGGCAGGGCCCTGGCTAACTATGGCTACACCTTC.

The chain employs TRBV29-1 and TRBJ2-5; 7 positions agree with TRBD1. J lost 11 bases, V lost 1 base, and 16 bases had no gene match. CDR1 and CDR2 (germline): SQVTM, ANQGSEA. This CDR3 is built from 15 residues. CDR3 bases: TGCAGCGTTGAAGTTTGGGACAGTTCCTACAATGAGCAGTACTTC. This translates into CSVEVWDSSYNEQYF.